A selection of T cell receptor beta chains follows, all from one sample in a study of radiotherapy plus CTLA-4 blockade in lung cancer. Clones were read by immunoSEQ multiplex PCR, and TCRdb kept only the in-frame ones, dropping some. The sample has more than 95,000 clones; more than 65% are singletons. Here the sequenced sample was peripheral blood, taken from a patient treated with radiotherapy plus ipilimumab. These receptors came from a human donor with non-small cell lung cancer who had a partial response to radiotherapy plus ipilimumab. CDR3s include the opening cysteine and the closing phenylalanine or tryptophan. The D gene is left open where the match is weak. Expanded clones are given a class, and other clones once, few, many or no size at all.

>17|TRBJ2-1|TRBV7-2|-|-
CASSLRGSDQIYNEQFF
TGTGCCAGCAGCCTCCGGGGAAGCGATCAAATTTACAATGAGCAGTTCTTC
>12|TRBJ2-1|TRBV28|-|-
CASSRRGNEQFF
TGTGCCAGCAGTCGGAGGGGTAATGAGCAGTTCTTC
>15|TRBJ1-2|TRBV27|TRBD1|-
CASQTYRGSGPGYTF
TGTGCCAGCCAAACCTACAGGGGATCGGGGCCTGGCTACACCTTC
>16|TRBJ1-5|TRBV28|TRBD1|-
CASSPRQGSGAQPQHF
TGTGCCAGCAGTCCGCGACAGGGTTCAGGAGCTCAGCCCCAGCATTTT
>15|TRBJ2-1|TRBV18|TRBD1|-
CASSPPGTGYNEQFF
TGTGCCAGCTCACCACCGGGGACAGGCTACAATGAGCAGTTCTTC
>10|TRBJ2-1|TRBV20-1|-|-
CSAGGDEQFF
TGCAGTGCCGGAGGGGATGAGCAGTTCTTC
>16|TRBJ2-6|TRBV30|-|-
CAWSVTSKSGANVLTF
TGTGCCTGGAGTGTGACATCGAAGTCTGGGGCCAACGTCCTGACTTTC
>15|TRBJ1-6|TRBV19|-|-
CASSPPTTGGSPLHF
TGTGCCAGTAGTCCCCCGACGACCGGCGGTTCACCCCTCCACTTT
>14|TRBJ2-1|TRBV19|-|-
CASSYQGLDNEQFF
TGTGCCAGTAGTTATCAGGGTTTGGACAATGAGCAGTTCTTC
>14|TRBJ2-1|TRBV6-1|TRBD2|-
CASRPSGSFDEQFF
TGTGCCAGCAGGCCTAGCGGGAGCTTCGATGAGCAGTTCTTC
>15|TRBJ2-7|TRBV25-1|-|-
CASSPPRQLNGEQYF
TGTGCCAGCAGCCCCCCGCGACAATTAAACGGCGAGCAGTACTTC
>13|TRBJ2-7|TRBV6-5|-|-
CASKEDPVGEQYF
TGTGCCAGCAAGGAGGACCCGGTGGGCGAGCAGTACTTC
>15|TRBJ2-1|TRBV6-5|-|-
CASSVISSSYNEQFF
TGTGCCAGCAGTGTCATCTCCAGCTCCTACAATGAGCAGTTCTTC
>15|TRBJ2-1|TRBV19|TRBD2|-
CASKVREGLYNEQFF
TGTGCCAGTAAAGTACGGGAGGGCCTCTACAATGAGCAGTTCTTC
>13|TRBJ2-3|TRBV7-3|-|once
CASSLALAATQYF
TGTGCCAGCAGCTTAGCGTTAGCGGCTACGCAGTATTTT
>14|TRBJ2-1|TRBV5-1|TRBD2|-
CASSLGTSRNEQFF
TGCGCCAGCAGCTTGGGGACTAGCCGGAATGAGCAGTTCTTC
>17|TRBJ2-1|TRBV21-1|-|-
CASSNLCAGSPYNEQFF
TGTGCCAGCAGCAACCTTTGCGCGGGATCACCCTACAATGAGCAGTTCTTC
>14|TRBJ1-2|TRBV14|-|once
CASSQKDGLYGYTF
TGTGCCAGCAGCCAGAAGGACGGACTCTATGGCTACACCTTC
>14|TRBJ1-1|TRBV9|TRBD1|-
CASSGTGGSTEAFF
TGTGCCAGCAGCGGGACAGGGGGGAGTACTGAAGCTTTCTTT
>15|TRBJ1-2|TRBV2|TRBD1|-
CASRVSGQANYGYTF
TGTGCCAGCAGAGTTAGTGGACAGGCTAACTATGGCTACACCTTC
>14|TRBJ2-1|TRBV28|-|-
CASSSTYQGSEQFF
TGTGCCAGCAGTTCTACCTACCAGGGGTCGGAGCAGTTCTTC
>14|TRBJ1-2|TRBV5-1|-|-
CASSLSGGSYGYTF
TGCGCCAGCAGCTTGTCCGGAGGGAGCTATGGCTACACCTTC
>17|TRBJ2-1|TRBV19|TRBD2|few
CASSIQASGNSYNEQFF
TGTGCCAGTAGTATCCAGGCTAGCGGGAATTCCTACAATGAGCAGTTCTTC
>16|TRBJ1-5|TRBV15|-|-
CATSREFGQPGEPQHF
TGTGCCACCAGCAGAGAATTTGGACAGCCCGGGGAGCCCCAGCATTTT
>13|TRBJ1-2|TRBV27|-|-
CASSFHPDYGYTF
TGTGCCAGCAGTTTCCACCCGGACTATGGCTACACCTTC
>13|TRBJ1-1|TRBV5-1|-|-
CASSLGVNTEAFF
TGCGCCAGCAGCTTAGGGGTGAACACTGAAGCTTTCTTT